This TCR beta chain was identified during a study of T cell repertoires in cytomegalovirus infection. TCRdb recomputed calls from the reads with MiXCR, one row per CDR3 protein. Among 200,000 to 300,000 distinct CDR3 sequences listed, approximately 13% were seen once. Many counts were recorded for this clonotype. The CDR3 spans 13 residues. Per germline, CDR1 SGHTA and CDR2 FQGNSA. V shed 0 bases and J shed 6 bases, with 7 bases lying between them. The genes are TRBV7-2 and TRBJ2-3; no firm D call. The receptor comes from a human donor in good health (CMV status not recorded). Some clones in this sample may be carry-over from other donors' samples. The sample comprised PBMCs. CDR3 amino acids: CASSLALGDTQYF. CDR3 nucleotide sequence: TGTGCCAGCAGCTTAGCCCTTGGGGATACGCAGTATTTT.